The 29 T cell receptor beta chains below come from one sample, sequenced in a study of blood T cell repertoires in COVID-19. TCRdb keeps only in-frame clones here, not all; method: immunoSEQ multiplex PCR. Among under 75,000 clones listed, approximately 86% were seen once. Sequencing was done on a sample of peripheral blood. The receptor source for this set is a woman at least 80 years old with active COVID-19.

This clone was seen only a few times. The chain couples TRBV18 to TRBJ2-1; 8 positions match TRBD2. Germline V CDR1 and CDR2: KGHSH, LQKENI. The CDR3 spans 15 residues. With V trimmed by 6 bases and J by 2 bases, 6 bases remained unmatched. CDR3 nucleotides: TGTGCCAGCTCTCAGAGCGGGGGAACCTACAATGAGCAGTTCTTC. Amino acids: CASSQSGGTYNEQFF. The complete variable domain, with remaining parts taken from reference TRBV18 and TRBJ2-1, reads NAGVMQNPRHLVRRRGQEARLRCSPMKGHSHVYWYRQLPEEGLKFMVYLQKENIIDESGMPKERFSAEFPKEGPSILRIQQVVRGDSAAYFCASSQSGGTYNEQFFGPGTRLTVL.

The V call is TRBV6-6, the J call TRBJ2-1; TRBD2 matches at 11 bases. The CDR3 length is 15 residues. The V gene end was trimmed by 6 bases and the J gene end by 4 bases; junction bases not matched to a gene: 5. Per germline, CDR1 MNHNY and CDR2 SVGAGI (reference sequence). The CDR3 sequence is CASSLLAGEYNEQFF. Here the CDR3 DNA reads TGTGCCAGCAGCTTACTAGCGGGGGAGTACAATGAGCAGTTCTTC.

The chain couples TRBV4-3 to TRBJ1-6; 7 bases map to TRBD1. Losses at the gene ends were 3 bases for V and 5 bases for J; bases not matched to a gene: 4. This CDR3 has 15 residues. CDR1 is LGHNA, CDR2 YSLEER, per germline. The CDR3 loop reads CASSQDDRDNSPLHF. In nucleotides, the CDR3 is TGCGCCAGCAGCCAGGACGACAGGGATAATTCACCCCTCCACTTT.

The chain recombines TRBV3-1 (or the pseudogene TRBV3-2) with TRBJ2-5, with D possibly TRBD2 on 6 matching bases. V was shortened by 1 base and J by 1 base, with 7 bases between the two germline ends. CDR1 and CDR2 (germline): LGHDT, YNNKEL (reference sequence). CDR3 length: 14 residues. CDR3 DNA sequence: TGTGCCAGCAGCCAAGTTAGCGGCCAAGAGACCCAGTACTTC. This gives the protein CASSQVSGQETQYF.

This chain connects TRBV7-2 to TRBJ1-2; unclear D gene. From germline, CDR1 is SGHTA and CDR2 FQGNSA. The CDR3 has 13 amino acids. V gave up 1 base and J gave up 8 bases, with 11 bases separating them. The CDR3 DNA sequence: TGTGCCAGCAGCTTAGAGGCCACGGGGGGCTACACCTTC. Translating it yields CASSLEATGGYTF.

V is TRBV18 and J is TRBJ2-3, with D possibly TRBD1 on 6 matching bases. V was cut by 3 bases and J by 2 bases, with 12 bases left in between. The CDR3 length is 15 residues. The V gene's germline CDR1 is KGHSH and CDR2 LQKENI. For the CDR3, the DNA is TGTGCCAGCTCACCCACAGGGTCTTACACAGATACGCAGTATTTT. It yields the protein CASSPTGSYTDTQYF.

The rearrangement joins TRBV7-2 to TRBJ2-2, with unresolved D. Deletions cut 3 bases from V and 8 bases from J, with 7 bases between. The CDR3 is made up of 12 amino acids. Germline CDR1 and CDR2: SGHTA and FQGNSA. Written as DNA, the CDR3 is TGTGCCAGCAGCTTGCGTACTGGGGAGCTGTTTTTT. It specifies CASSLRTGELFF.

This clone was recorded once. The chain combines TRBV5-5 with TRBJ1-1; D unclear. The CDR3 runs 15 residues. From germline, CDR1 is SGHKS and CDR2 YYEKEE (reference sequence). Trimming pared 5 bases from V and 0 bases from J, leaving 14 bases between. The CDR3: CASRPLNSLNTEAFF. The CDR3 nucleotides read TGTGCCAGCAGGCCACTTAACTCATTGAACACTGAAGCTTTCTTT. The full variable domain, its missing parts supplied by reference TRBV5-5 and TRBJ1-1, is DAGVTQSPTHLIKTRGQQVTLRCSPISGHKSVSWYQQVLGQGPQFIFQYYEKEERGRGNFPDRFSARQFPNYSSELNVNALLLGDSALYLCASRPLNSLNTEAFFGQGTRLTVV.

J is TRBJ1-4 and V is TRBV6-5; 7 positions match TRBD1. The CDR3 sequence is 14 residues long. The ends lost 5 bases at V and 4 bases at J; junction bases unmatched: 4. CDR1 MNHEY and CDR2 SVGAGI come from the germline V gene. The CDR3 coding sequence is TGTGCCAGCAGTCGAGGGACAGTTAATGAAAAACTGTTTTTT. As protein: CASSRGTVNEKLFF.

In this sample, this clone turned up once. The chain is built from TRBV27 and TRBJ2-5; 11 positions match TRBD1. Germline V gene data show CDR1 as MNHEY and CDR2 as SMNVEV (reference sequence). J was trimmed by 4 bases and V by 5 bases; bases with no gene match: 6. The CDR3 consists of 15 residues. The CDR3 DNA follows: TGTGCCAGCAGTATCGGACAGGGGGCCGGAGAGACCCAGTACTTC. Its translation is CASSIGQGAGETQYF.

This clone appeared once. J is TRBJ1-5 and V is TRBV7-2; 8 bases agree with TRBD1. With 5 bases clipped from V and 7 bases from J, the junction kept 7 bases outside the gene matches. The CDR3 covers 14 residues. Germline V gene lookup returns CDR1 SGHTA and CDR2 FQGNSA. The CDR3: CASSPDRGPQPQHF. For the CDR3, the DNA is TGTGCCAGCAGCCCCGACAGGGGTCCCCAGCCCCAGCATTTT. Full variable domain (outside the CDR3, taken from reference TRBV7-2 and TRBJ1-5): GAGVSQSPSNKVTEKGKDVELRCDPISGHTALYWYRQSLGQGLEFLIYFQGNSAPDKSGLPSDRFSAERTGGSVSTLTIQRTQQEDSAVYLCASSPDRGPQPQHFGDGTRLSIL.

The chain links TRBV7-3 to TRBJ2-2; weak D call: TRBD2 (6 bases). V was pared by 1 base and J by 1 base, with 13 bases between. This CDR3 is built from 17 residues. Germline V CDR1 and CDR2: SGHTA, FQGTGA. CDR3 loop: CASSLRAGGVNTGELFF. The CDR3 coding sequence is TGTGCCAGCAGCTTAAGGGCAGGCGGGGTGAACACCGGGGAGCTGTTTTTT.

The chain links TRBV5-1 to TRBJ2-5; 7 nucleotides match TRBD1. The CDR3 contains 16 residues. V was pared by 4 bases and J by 1 base, with 10 bases of the junction left unmatched. Germline lookup yields CDR1 SGHRS and CDR2 YFSETQ. The CDR3 DNA reads as TGCGCCAGCAGCCCTGGGGACAGTGCTCTCCAAGAGACCCAGTACTTC. This codes for CASSPGDSALQETQYF.

This chain links TRBV12-3 or TRBV12-4 with TRBJ1-1, with TRBD1 as a possible D gene (6 bases). V lost 2 bases and J 6 bases, leaving 10 bases between the germline ends. The CDR3 has 13 amino acids. CDR3 DNA sequence: TGTGCCAGCAGTTTACAGGGGACGGCTGAAGCTTTCTTT. It yields the protein CASSLQGTAEAFF.

This clone was seen once. V usage is TRBV4-3 and J usage is TRBJ2-5; D possibly corresponds to TRBD2 (5 bases). V was cut by 1 base and J by 4 bases, with 13 bases left in between. The CDR3 is 15 amino acids. Looked up from germline, CDR1 is LGHNA and CDR2 is YSLEER. In DNA form, the CDR3 reads TGCGCCAGCAGCCAAGTACGGACTTTCGGAGAGACCCAGTACTTC. This sequence encodes CASSQVRTFGETQYF.

This chain links TRBV7-9 with TRBJ2-2; no firm D call. Trimming removed 1 base at V and 0 bases at J, with 3 bases between. CDR3 length: 14 residues. Germline V gene lookup returns CDR1 SEHNR and CDR2 FQNEAQ (reference sequence). In nucleotides, the CDR3 is TGTGCCAGCAGCTTAGGAGCGAACACCGGGGAGCTGTTTTTT. As protein: CASSLGANTGELFF.

The chain combines TRBV28 with TRBJ2-3; 8 nucleotides align to TRBD1. Per germline, CDR1 MDHEN and CDR2 SYDVKM. The CDR3 is 15 residues long. The junction had 5 bases not matched to a gene; V was cut back by 5 bases and J by 1 base. The CDR3 DNA reads as TGTGCCAGCAGTCCGGCGACAGGGGGCACAGATACGCAGTATTTT. Protein: CASSPATGGTDTQYF.

On this clone itself: At one boundary the junction diverges from the germline segment, which might be a read error. The chain recombines TRBV7-7 with TRBJ2-5; 9 bases fit TRBD2. Germline V gives CDR1 SSHAT, CDR2 FNYEAQ (reference sequence). This CDR3 region has 15 residues. This CDR3 reads CASTRLAESQETQYF. The CDR3 nucleotides are TGTGCTAGCACCCGACTAGCGGAGTCACAAGAGACCCAGTACTTC.

This chain uses TRBV6-6 with TRBJ1-1; D may be TRBD1 (5 bases). The germline V gene encodes CDR1 MNHNY and CDR2 SVGAGI (reference sequence). The V gene lost 6 bases and the J gene lost 6 bases, with 20 bases spanning the gap. This CDR3 is built from 15 residues. CDR3 sequence reads: CASSPPGRAGPEAFF. In nucleotides, the CDR3 is TGTGCCAGCAGCCCCCCGGGCAGGGCGGGGCCTGAAGCTTTCTTT.

This clone was detected only once. J is TRBJ2-7 and V is TRBV11-2; 10 bases line up with TRBD1. The germline CDR1 and CDR2 sequences are SGHAT and FQNNGV. Germline trimming cut 0 bases from V and 4 bases from J; bases unmatched to any gene: 6. This CDR3 spans 16 amino acids. The CDR3 DNA reads as TGTGCCAGCAGCTTAGAGATCGGGACAGGGGTGTACGAGCAGTACTTC. This translates into CASSLEIGTGVYEQYF.

This chain uses TRBV6-6 with TRBJ2-1; D call uncertain. V shed 2 bases and J shed 8 bases, with 7 bases lying between them. The CDR3 is 12 residues long. From germline, CDR1 is MNHNY and CDR2 SVGAGI (reference sequence). For the CDR3, the DNA is TGTGCCAGCAGTTACGGCCCCCATGAGCAGTTCTTC. Translated: CASSYGPHEQFF.

The chain joins TRBV5-4 to TRBJ2-7; 8 bases are shared with TRBD1. Germline V gene data show CDR1 as SGHNT and CDR2 as YYREEE (reference sequence). There are 12 residues in the CDR3. CDR3 sequence (DNA): TGTCCCCGGCCGGACAGGGACCACGAGCAGTACTTC. Protein: CPRPDRDHEQYF.

This chain connects TRBV19 to TRBJ1-5; D call uncertain. Trimming stripped 5 bases from V and 4 bases from J, with 9 bases between. This CDR3 contains 13 residues. Germline V gene data show CDR1 as LNHDA and CDR2 as SQIVND (reference sequence). CDR3 sequence: CASSADGNQPQHF. The CDR3 DNA reads as TGTGCCAGTAGTGCCGACGGGAATCAGCCCCAGCATTTT.

The chain combines TRBV4-1 with TRBJ2-7, with D possibly TRBD2 on 6 matching bases. The CDR3 is 14 residues long. Germline values: CDR1 MGHRA, CDR2 YSYEKL. V was pared by 4 bases and J by 2 bases, with 12 bases between. CDR3 sequence: CASSLGGGPYEQYF. As DNA, the CDR3 is TGCGCCAGCAGCCTCGGGGGAGGTCCCTACGAGCAGTACTTC.

This clone was observed a few times. J is TRBJ2-7 and V is TRBV18, with 7 bases fitting TRBD1. Germline V lookup: CDR1 KGHSH, CDR2 LQKENI. Losses at the gene ends were 0 bases for V and 7 bases for J; bases not matched to a gene: 6. This CDR3 is 14 amino acids long. The CDR3 loop reads CASSPPGQLWEQYF. The CDR3 DNA sequence: TGTGCCAGCTCACCACCGGGACAGCTTTGGGAGCAGTACTTC.

The sample holds a few counts of this clone. The gene calls are TRBV5-1 and TRBJ2-2; TRBD1 agrees at 7 bases. The CDR3 is 15 residues long. Germline CDR1 reads SGHRS; CDR2 reads YFSETQ. The J segment lost 5 bases and the V segment lost 0 bases, leaving 4 bases of the junction unmatched. In nucleotides, the CDR3 is TGCGCCAGCAGCTTGGGACAGGGATGGACCGGGGAGCTGTTTTTT. Its protein is CASSLGQGWTGELFF.

This clone appeared once. The V and J genes are TRBV5-4 and TRBJ2-7; the match to TRBD1 covers 7 bases. There are 17 residues in the CDR3. V shed 4 bases and J 3 bases; nucleotides not matched to a gene: 16. The germline V gene encodes CDR1 SGHNT and CDR2 YYREEE (reference sequence). CDR3: CASSTDATGALFYEQYF. The CDR3 DNA reads TGTGCCAGCAGCACAGACGCCACAGGGGCCCTTTTCTACGAGCAGTACTTC.

The chain recombines TRBV4-1 with TRBJ2-1; tentative D call: TRBD1 (6 bases). This CDR3 region has 15 residues. CDR1 and CDR2 from the germline V gene are MGHRA and YSYEKL. With 0 bases removed from V and 8 bases from J, the gap between germline ends came to 14 bases. The CDR3 DNA is TGCGCCAGCAGCCAAGATTGGACAGTCTTCGATGAGCAGTTCTTC. Its translation is CASSQDWTVFDEQFF.

This clone was picked up a small number of times. This sequence joins TRBV7-9 and TRBJ1-1; D possibly corresponds to TRBD1 (5 bases). Germline V CDR1 and CDR2: SEHNR, FQNEAQ (reference sequence). This CDR3 has 17 residues. Trimming left V 2 bases short and J 3 bases short, with 19 bases between. CDR3 nucleotides: TGTGCCAGCAGCTTAAGCCGGGAGGGGAGTCGGCACACTGAAGCTTTCTTT. This sequence encodes CASSLSREGSRHTEAFF.